This entry lists 32 T cell receptor beta chains sequenced from one sample in a study of response to subunit inactivated influenza vaccine. One entry per CDR3 protein, called by TCRdb with MiXCR from the RT-PCR reads. This table has about 610,000 distinct CDR3 sequences, approximately 15% appearing once. The sample in question was PBMCs from blood, obtained roughly 12 days after vaccination. Receptor source: a man aged 50-60 years who received an inactivated influenza vaccine.

This sequence joins TRBV29-1 and TRBJ2-5; D not certain. This CDR3 is built from 14 residues. Trimming took off 1 base at V and 0 bases at J, with 9 bases between the two ends. The germline V gene encodes CDR1 SQVTM and CDR2 ANQGSEA. This CDR3 is CSVEVQRDQETQYF. The CDR3, as DNA: TGCAGCGTTGAAGTTCAGAGAGACCAAGAGACCCAGTACTTC.

Ten or more counts support this clonotype. The CDR3 DNA reads TGCGCCAGCAGCCAAGATCTTCAGAGTGTTGTCCCCTACGAGCAGTACTTC. This translates into CASSQDLQSVVPYEQYF. The chain carries TRBV4-3 and TRBJ2-7; D remains unclear. The germline V gene has CDR1 LGHNA and CDR2 YSLEER. The V and J ends lost 0 bases and 2 bases respectively, with 17 bases between them. This CDR3 comprises 17 residues.

The J gene is TRBJ2-5, the V gene TRBV6-1; D tentatively reads TRBD1 or TRBD2 (6 bases each). The CDR3 loop spans 14 amino acids. The V gene lost 8 bases and the J gene lost 1 base, with 14 bases spanning the gap. Germline CDR1 reads MNHNS; CDR2 reads SASEGT. The CDR3: CASGPRGAQETQYF. The CDR3 DNA reads TGTGCCAGCGGCCCTAGGGGGGCCCAAGAGACCCAGTACTTC.

This clonotype was seen only a few times. The CDR3 nucleotides are TGTGCCACCTACGGGGGGCGAAATACCGGGGAGCTGTTTTTT. As protein: CATYGGRNTGELFF. The rearrangement links TRBV10-3 to TRBJ2-2, with D perhaps TRBD2 (7 bases). Germline V gene lookup returns CDR1 ENHRY and CDR2 SYGVKD. The CDR3 loop spans 14 amino acids. Deletions cut 10 bases from V and 5 bases from J, with 17 bases between.

In this sample, this clonotype turned up a few times. CDR3 bases: TGTGCCAGCTCACCACGGCGCATCTCCCTAGCGGAGTCAGAGACCCAGTACTTC. Translating gives CASSPRRISLAESETQYF. The rearrangement joins TRBV18 to TRBJ2-5, with TRBD2 matching over 7 bases. CDR1 KGHSH and CDR2 LQKENI come from the germline V gene. Trimming removed 1 base from V and 4 bases from J; junction bases left unmatched: 15. The CDR3 is 18 amino acids.

This clonotype was seen only a few times. The chain couples TRBV2 to TRBJ2-5; a possible D gene is TRBD2 (6 bases). From germline, CDR1 is SNHLY and CDR2 FYNNEI. Trimming stripped 8 bases from V and 0 bases from J, with 16 bases between. The CDR3 is 15 residues long. The DNA for the CDR3 is TGTGCCAGCGCAGTGGGTCGGGGGTACCAAGAGACCCAGTACTTC. It specifies CASAVGRGYQETQYF.

This clonotype has a handful of counts. The V and J genes are TRBV4-2 and TRBJ2-7; 10 nucleotides line up with TRBD1. The CDR3 is 15 amino acids. The J segment lost 2 bases and the V segment lost 2 bases, leaving 3 bases of the junction unmatched. Germline CDR1 and CDR2: LGHNA and YNFKEQ. As DNA, the CDR3 is TGTGCCAGCAGCCAACCGGGACAGGGGCCCTACGAGCAGTACTTC. This encodes CASSQPGQGPYEQYF.

Only a few counts were recorded for this clonotype. This sequence joins TRBV9 and TRBJ2-6; 8 bases map to TRBD1. Germline V gene sequence: CDR1 SGDLS, CDR2 YYNGEE. J was trimmed by 0 bases and V by 3 bases; bases with no gene match: 5. The CDR3 consists of 17 residues. Written as DNA, the CDR3 is TGTGCCAGCAGCGACACCGACAGGGGCTCTGGGGCCAACGTCCTGACTTTC. Translation: CASSDTDRGSGANVLTF.

Ten or more counts support this clonotype. The CDR3 nucleotides read TGCAGCGTTCGACAGGGGCCCGGGACCCAGTACTTC. The encoded protein is CSVRQGPGTQYF. This chain uses TRBV29-1 with TRBJ2-5, with 8 bases that match TRBD1. Germline CDR1 reads SQVTM; CDR2 reads ANQGSEA. Trimming cost V 5 bases and J 7 bases; bases outside gene matches: 6. The CDR3 spans 12 residues.

This clonotype was counted many times. V gene TRBV5-1 combines with J gene TRBJ2-1; D perhaps matches TRBD2 (6 bases). Germline loops: CDR1 SGHRS, CDR2 YFSETQ. Trimming removed 0 bases from V and 7 bases from J, with 20 bases in between. The CDR3 extends over 17 amino acids. The CDR3 region has the DNA TGCGCCAGCAGCTTGGCTCCCGGGGCCGGGGGAGAGAATGAGCAGTTCTTC. This encodes CASSLAPGAGGENEQFF. The whole variable domain, filled in from reference TRBV5-1 and TRBJ2-1, reads KAGVTQTPRYLIKTRGQQVTLSCSPISGHRSVSWYQQTPGQGLQFLFEYFSETQRNKGNFPGRFSGRQFSNSRSEMNVSTLELGDSALYLCASSLAPGAGGENEQFFGPGTRLTVL.

The chain is built from TRBV6-5 and TRBJ1-3; D remains unclear. From germline, CDR1 is MNHEY and CDR2 SVGAGI. The CDR3 runs to 16 residues. With 2 bases removed from V and 3 bases from J, the gap between germline ends came to 14 bases. The CDR3, as DNA: TGTGCCAGCAGTTACGGCGTGGCGGGGAATGGAAACACCATATATTTT. This gives the protein CASSYGVAGNGNTIYF.

This clonotype was seen at least ten times. The chain combines TRBV11-2 with TRBJ2-1; 7 positions agree with TRBD1. V shed 3 bases, J shed 0 bases, and the junction held 2 bases outside the gene matches. The germline V gene has CDR1 SGHAT and CDR2 FQNNGV. CDR3 length equals 15 residues. The CDR3 spells CASSLRGLSYNEQFF. As DNA, the CDR3 is TGTGCCAGCAGCTTGAGGGGGCTCTCCTACAATGAGCAGTTCTTC.

CDR3 loop: CASSGVRPFTDTQYF. CDR3 bases: TGCGCCAGCAGTGGGGTGAGACCGTTCACAGATACGCAGTATTTT. The genes are TRBV10-2 and TRBJ2-3, with D uncertain. The CDR3 is 15 residues long. V was clipped by 4 bases and J by 2 bases, with 13 bases between them. Germline V gives CDR1 WSHSY, CDR2 SAAADI.

The CDR3 loop reads CAWSGGTSYEQYF. The CDR3 DNA reads TGTGCCTGGAGTGGAGGGACCTCCTACGAGCAGTACTTC. The chain combines TRBV30 with TRBJ2-7; the D call may be TRBD1 or TRBD2 (5 bases each). The V gene's germline CDR1 is GTSNPN and CDR2 SVGIG (reference sequence). The CDR3 extends over 13 amino acids. Trimming took off 1 base at V and 0 bases at J, with 7 bases between the two ends.

The chain joins TRBV5-1 to TRBJ2-3, with D unresolved. The germline V and J ends were trimmed by 0 bases and 5 bases, with 10 bases remaining between them. CDR1 is SGHRS and CDR2 is YFSETQ in the germline V gene. The CDR3 has 14 amino acids. The CDR3 spells CASSLGRFEDTQYF. CDR3 in DNA: TGCGCCAGCAGCTTGGGACGTTTTGAAGATACGCAGTATTTT. Full variable domain (rest looked up from reference TRBV5-1 and TRBJ2-3): KAGVTQTPRYLIKTRGQQVTLSCSPISGHRSVSWYQQTPGQGLQFLFEYFSETQRNKGNFPGRFSGRQFSNSRSEMNVSTLELGDSALYLCASSLGRFEDTQYFGPGTRLTVL.

This clonotype was seen a handful of times. The J gene is TRBJ2-2, the V gene TRBV5-1, with D hard to call. Trimming shortened V by 4 bases and J by 0 bases, and 7 bases separated the two germline ends. This CDR3 region has 14 residues. Germline assignment: CDR1 SGHRS and CDR2 YFSETQ. CDR3 amino acids: CASSEDSNTGELFF. In nucleotides, the CDR3 is TGCGCCAGCAGCGAGGATTCGAACACCGGGGAGCTGTTTTTT.

The chain combines TRBV24-1 with TRBJ2-3; D unresolved. CDR1 and CDR2 from the germline V gene are KGHDR and SFDVKD. The CDR3 contains 13 residues. The V and J ends lost 4 bases and 2 bases respectively, with 6 bases between them. CDR3 region: CATSDRATDTQYF. The CDR3, as DNA: TGTGCCACCAGTGACCGGGCCACAGATACGCAGTATTTT.

The chain joins TRBV6-1 to TRBJ2-7; D is possibly TRBD1 or TRBD2 (5 bases each). The CDR3 spans 14 residues. V gave up 6 bases and J gave up 3 bases, with 15 bases separating them. Per germline, CDR1 MNHNS and CDR2 SASEGT. The CDR3 sequence is CASSRLGRDYEQYF. The CDR3 DNA reads as TGTGCCAGCAGCCGCCTGGGACGGGACTACGAGCAGTACTTC.

The chain employs TRBV24-1 and TRBJ2-5, with TRBD1 matching 8 bases. The CDR3 extends over 18 amino acids. Trimming cost V 2 bases and J 1 base; bases outside gene matches: 11. In germline, CDR1 is KGHDR, CDR2 SFDVKD. This chain's CDR3 is CATSDWTGRSVLQETQYF. The CDR3 region has the DNA TGTGCCACCAGTGATTGGACAGGGAGATCTGTGCTCCAAGAGACCCAGTACTTC.

This clonotype occurred a few times. The CDR3 region is CSAPPTRGQPQHF. DNA of the CDR3: TGCAGTGCTCCCCCAACCCGAGGTCAGCCCCAGCATTTT. V usage is TRBV20-1 and J usage is TRBJ1-5; D is unresolved. V shed 5 bases and J shed 6 bases, with 14 bases lying between them. This CDR3 has 13 residues. Germline CDR1 DFQATT, CDR2 SNEGSKA (reference sequence).

Remarks on this clonotype: One end of the junction does not line up with germline, which may come from a read error. The V gene is TRBV28, the J gene TRBJ2-5; the match to TRBD1 covers 8 bases. CDR1 is MDHEN, CDR2 SYDVKM, per germline. The CDR3 covers 15 residues. CDR3 region: CASSPTRTGKETQCF. The CDR3 DNA follows: TGTGCCAGCAGCCCAACTCGGACAGGGAAAGAGACCCAGTGCTTC.

The chain recombines TRBV4-3 with TRBJ2-1; D is unclear. CDR1 and CDR2 from the germline V gene are LGHNA and YSLEER. The CDR3 runs to 12 residues. Trimming shortened V by 2 bases and J by 5 bases, and 4 bases separated the two germline ends. The CDR3 is CASSQRNNEQFF. CDR3 DNA: TGCGCCAGCAGCCAACGCAACAATGAGCAGTTCTTC.

The chain couples TRBV2 to TRBJ2-1, with D possibly being TRBD2 (5 bases). V was clipped by 1 base and J by 4 bases, with 8 bases between them. This CDR3 spans 14 amino acids. CDR1 and CDR2 from the germline V gene are SNHLY and FYNNEI. In DNA, the CDR3 is TGTGCCAGCAGTGAAGGATCGGGGTACAATGAGCAGTTCTTC. It encodes CASSEGSGYNEQFF.

At least ten counts were recorded for this clonotype. The chain is built from TRBV29-1 and TRBJ2-7, with 9 bases identical to TRBD1. The germline V gene encodes CDR1 SQVTM and CDR2 ANQGSEA. This CDR3 contains 16 residues. The ends lost 6 bases at V and 5 bases at J; junction bases unmatched: 17. The CDR3 bases are TGCAGCGTGACGGGGGACAGGGCAAAAACTCTGGACGAGCAGTACTTC. The encoded protein is CSVTGDRAKTLDEQYF.

This clonotype occurred a few times. This rearrangement joins TRBV27 to TRBJ2-4; 11 bases line up with TRBD2. CDR1 is MNHEY and CDR2 is SMNVEV in the germline V gene (reference sequence). Unmatched junction bases numbered 10, after V lost 4 bases and J lost 8 bases. This CDR3 comprises 16 residues. The CDR3 region is CASSSPGGTSGDIQYF. The DNA for the CDR3 is TGTGCCAGCAGTTCCCCGGGGGGGACTAGCGGCGACATTCAGTACTTC.

This clonotype has more than one count but fewer than ten. The genes are TRBV20-1 and TRBJ2-1; D gene uncertain. Trimming removed 3 bases at V and 1 base at J, with 4 bases between. The CDR3 contains 12 residues. Looked up from germline, CDR1 is DFQATT and CDR2 is SNEGSKA (reference sequence). The chain's CDR3 is CSASVSYNEQFF. The CDR3 DNA reads TGCAGTGCTAGCGTTTCCTACAATGAGCAGTTCTTC.

This clonotype occurred a few times. The chain couples TRBV12-3 or TRBV12-4 to TRBJ2-1; maybe TRBD2 (6 bases). The length of the CDR3 is 17 residues. V was cut by 3 bases and J by 0 bases, with 15 bases left in between. This CDR3 is CASSFFLGGGSYNEQFF. In DNA form, the CDR3 reads TGTGCCAGCAGTTTCTTCTTGGGAGGTGGCTCCTACAATGAGCAGTTCTTC.

The sample holds a few counts of this clonotype. The chain joins TRBV20-1 to TRBJ2-1, with D unclear. V was shortened by 1 base and J by 8 bases, with 6 bases between the two germline ends. Germline values: CDR1 DFQATT, CDR2 SNEGSKA (reference sequence). The CDR3 runs to 11 residues. The CDR3 DNA reads TGCAGTGCTAGAGGAGATCATGAGCAGTTCTTC. This translates into CSARGDHEQFF.

The rearrangement uses TRBV3-1 and TRBJ2-1, with 7 bases that match TRBD2. Germline V gene data show CDR1 as LGHDT and CDR2 as YNNKEL (reference sequence). The J segment lost 0 bases and the V segment lost 3 bases, leaving 2 bases of the junction unmatched. CDR3 length equals 15 residues. CDR3 sequence (DNA): TGTGCCAGCAGCCAGGGACTAAACTCCTACAATGAGCAGTTCTTC. Protein: CASSQGLNSYNEQFF.

The chain links TRBV3-1 to TRBJ2-7; weak D call: TRBD2 (6 bases). Germline CDR1 is LGHDT and CDR2 is YNNKEL (reference sequence). The germline V and J ends were trimmed by 4 bases and 0 bases, with 10 bases remaining between them. The CDR3 has 14 residues. CDR3 loop: CASSRDSLSYEQYF. The CDR3, as DNA: TGTGCCAGCAGCCGGGACTCACTCTCCTACGAGCAGTACTTC.

This clonotype was observed many times. At one boundary the junction diverges from the germline segment, which might be a read error. The CDR3 reads CASSLAGRNTEAFF. The CDR3 DNA is TGTGCCAGCAGCTTAGCGGGCAGGAACACTGAAGCTTTCTTT. This chain uses TRBV5-1 with TRBJ1-1; D unresolved. The germline CDR1 and CDR2 sequences are SGHRS and YFSETQ. The CDR3 spans 14 residues.

This clonotype was picked up a small number of times. The chain joins TRBV20-1 to TRBJ2-7, with 13 bases fitting TRBD2. The CDR3 length is 14 residues. Germline lookup yields CDR1 DFQATT and CDR2 SNEGSKA (reference sequence). The V gene end was trimmed by 5 bases and the J gene end by 6 bases; junction bases not matched to a gene: 7. This CDR3 reads CSASPTSGRTEQYF. CDR3 nucleotides: TGCAGTGCTTCCCCGACTAGCGGGAGGACCGAGCAGTACTTC.